The entry that follows covers one T cell receptor beta chain sequence. Its target is not known. This specimen includes other DNA sequences encoding the same CDR3. The data stem from a study of T cell responses to AZD1222 COVID-19 vaccine. Study results and limitations: Spike-specific TCR breadth and depth rose after two AZD1222 doses. Targeting of unmutated variant regions was reportedly seen in nearly half of spike-specific TCRs. Donors were largely white British and mainly female; clonal diversity was possibly underestimated.

Sequencing used immunoSEQ multiplex PCR; TCRdb keeps in-frame clones, though not all of them. The sample includes 150,000 to 200,000 clones, about 91% of them seen just once. The input for sequencing was peripheral blood, taken 28 days after the second AZD1222 dose. The clonotype comes from an adult who received the AZD1222 COVID-19 vaccine.

The CDR3 reads CASSLQSSGNTIYF. The CDR3 region has the DNA TGCGCCAGCAGCTTACAGAGCTCTGGAAACACCATATATTTT. This rearrangement joins TRBV5-1 to TRBJ1-3; D is ambiguous. Germline CDR1 is SGHRS and CDR2 is YFSETQ. The CDR3 consists of 14 residues. Trimming cost V 2 bases and J 0 bases, with 6 bases left between them.